One and the same sample provided the 7 T cell receptor beta chains below, sequenced in a study of cytomegalovirus exposure and HLA in healthy donors. 13 Jbeta primers and 60 Vbeta primers were used for the PCR. Clones were sequenced by immunoSEQ multiplex PCR, and TCRdb holds only the in-frame ones, with some missing. Of 140,000 to 150,000 clones in the sample, about 80% were seen once. Specimen: PBMCs. The receptors come from a man between 40 and 49 years old in good health and CMV-seronegative.

This clone turned up a few times. The rearrangement uses TRBV13 and TRBJ1-5; D perhaps matches TRBD1 (6 bases). CDR3 length: 16 amino acids. Looked up from germline, CDR1 is PRHDT and CDR2 is FYEKMQ (reference sequence). V shed 6 bases and J shed 2 bases, with 17 bases lying between them. The CDR3 DNA reads TGTGCCAGCAGTCACAGGGTGGGAATGGGCAATCAGCCCCAGCATTTT. Protein: CASSHRVGMGNQPQHF. The complete variable domain, with remaining parts taken from reference TRBV13 and TRBJ1-5, reads AAGVIQSPRHLIKEKRETATLKCYPIPRHDTVYWYQQGPGQDPQFLISFYEKMQSDKGSIPDRFSAQQFSDYHSELNMSSLELGDSALYFCASSHRVGMGNQPQHFGDGTRLSIL.

V gene TRBV5-1 combines with J gene TRBJ1-5; the D gene is possibly TRBD1 (5 bases). The V and J ends lost 4 bases and 6 bases respectively, with 14 bases between them. In germline, CDR1 is SGHRS, CDR2 YFSETQ. CDR3 length equals 14 residues. This CDR3 is CASSPGGAGQPQHF. The CDR3 bases are TGCGCCAGCAGCCCCGGAGGGGCTGGTCAGCCCCAGCATTTT.

The V gene is TRBV11-2, the J gene TRBJ2-5; maybe TRBD1 (6 bases). The CDR3 has 15 amino acids. V lost 3 bases, J lost 2 bases, and 13 bases lay in between. Germline CDR1 is SGHAT and CDR2 is FQNNGV. This chain's CDR3 is CASSFRDTPQETQYF. CDR3 in DNA: TGTGCCAGCAGCTTTAGGGACACCCCACAAGAGACCCAGTACTTC.

The rearrangement links TRBV6-4 to TRBJ2-3, with 10 bases fitting TRBD2. The V segment lost 6 bases and the J segment 3 bases; nucleotides outside the gene matches: 3. CDR1 MRHNA and CDR2 SNTAGT come from the germline V gene. The CDR3 runs 14 residues. The CDR3 here is CASSTSGDTDTQYF. As DNA, the CDR3 is TGTGCCAGCAGCACTAGCGGGGATACAGATACGCAGTATTTT.

The J gene is TRBJ1-6, the V gene TRBV6-5; no firm D call. V was shortened by 9 bases and J by 10 bases, with 22 bases between the two germline ends. This CDR3 has 15 residues. Germline V gene lookup returns CDR1 MNHEY and CDR2 SVGAGI. CDR3 residues: CASMMTGYRYSPLHF. CDR3 nucleotide sequence: TGTGCCAGTATGATGACGGGATATCGCTACTCACCCCTCCACTTT.

V and J are TRBV19 and TRBJ2-3; D is possibly TRBD2 (6 bases). V gave up 5 bases and J gave up 4 bases, with 19 bases separating them. The CDR3 has 16 amino acids. Germline V CDR1 and CDR2: LNHDA, SQIVND (reference sequence). The CDR3 sequence: CASSPGGRGGADTQYF. The CDR3 coding sequence is TGTGCCAGTAGTCCCGGCGGGCGGGGTGGCGCAGATACGCAGTATTTT.

The rearrangement joins TRBV4-3 to TRBJ2-2; perhaps TRBD1 as D (5 bases). V was trimmed by 7 bases and J by 4 bases, leaving 16 bases between them. The CDR3 spans 15 residues. Germline lookup yields CDR1 LGHNA and CDR2 YSLEER. CDR3 residues: CASKSTRVGTGELFF. The DNA of the CDR3 is TGCGCCAGCAAGAGCACCAGGGTTGGCACCGGGGAGCTGTTTTTT.